This is a list of T cell receptor beta chains from one sample in a study of PD-1 blockade in classical Hodgkin lymphoma. The data were produced by immunoSEQ multiplex PCR, yet TCRdb's version contains in-frame clones alone and is incomplete. The profile covers around 30,000 clones, with roughly 80% appearing a single time and about 0.62% taken by the ten largest. Specimen: CD4+ T cells from blood, collected before the fourth cycle of nivolumab. These receptor sequences come from a human donor with classical Hodgkin lymphoma. CDR3s include the opening cysteine and the closing phenylalanine or tryptophan. The order of the fields is J gene, V gene, CDR3 protein.

>TRBJ2-1|TRBV6-5
CASRTIRDEQFF
>TRBJ1-1|TRBV5-1
CASTQGDTTNTEAFF
>TRBJ1-1|TRBV6-5
CASYNSQGEAFF
>TRBJ2-1|TRBV11-3
CASSLSVGRHNEQFF
>TRBJ2-5|TRBV5-1
CASSLGVLQGGETQYF
>TRBJ1-2|TRBV5-4
CASSLRQGYGYTF
>TRBJ2-5|TRBV12-5
CASGRDLQETQYF
>TRBJ2-7|TRBV5-1
CASSLDRAYEQYF
>TRBJ2-5|TRBV14
CASSHSETQYF
>TRBJ2-1|TRBV5-1
CASSLERGGHHEQFF
>TRBJ2-4|TRBV7-2
CASSPQLAGGRNIQYF